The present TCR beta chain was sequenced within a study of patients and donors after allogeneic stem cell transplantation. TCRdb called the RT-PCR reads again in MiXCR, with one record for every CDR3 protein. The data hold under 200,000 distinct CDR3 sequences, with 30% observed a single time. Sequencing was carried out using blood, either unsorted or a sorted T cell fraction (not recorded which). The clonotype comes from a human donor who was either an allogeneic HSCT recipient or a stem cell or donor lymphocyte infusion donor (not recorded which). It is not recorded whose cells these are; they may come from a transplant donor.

The CDR3 DNA is TGTGCCATCAGTGAGTCGGTCAGCTACGAGCAGTACTTC. It specifies CAISESVSYEQYF. The V call is TRBV10-3, the J call TRBJ2-7; D not certain. The CDR3 runs to 13 residues. Germline CDR1 ENHRY, CDR2 SYGVKD. V lost 0 bases and J lost 3, with 6 bases in between.